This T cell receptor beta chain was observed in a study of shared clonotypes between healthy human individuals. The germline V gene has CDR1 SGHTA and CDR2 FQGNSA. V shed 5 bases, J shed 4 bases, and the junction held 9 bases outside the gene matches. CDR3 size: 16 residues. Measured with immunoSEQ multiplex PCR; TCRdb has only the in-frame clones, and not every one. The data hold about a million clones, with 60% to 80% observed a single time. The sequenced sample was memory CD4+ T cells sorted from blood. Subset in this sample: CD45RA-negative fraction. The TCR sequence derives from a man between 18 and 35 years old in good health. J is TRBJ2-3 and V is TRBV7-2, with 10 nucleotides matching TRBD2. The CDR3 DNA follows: TGTGCCAGCAGCGCCGCTAGCGGGAGAACCCCAGATACGCAGTATTTT. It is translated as CASSAASGRTPDTQYF.